The 18 T cell receptor beta chains listed next were all sequenced from one sample in a study of shared clonotypes between healthy human individuals. The repertoire was sequenced with immunoSEQ multiplex PCR; TCRdb's copy has only in-frame clones and lacks some. The data contain about 2.5 million clones, 92% of them seen just once; the ten biggest clones take up approximately 0.4%. Source material: naive CD4+ T cells from PBMCs. As to subset: CD45RA+ positively selected. These receptors all come from a young man in good health. Some clones in this sample may be carry-over from other donors' samples.

The CDR3 here is CSARDQLEQFF. CDR3 DNA: TGCAGTGCTAGAGATCAACTTGAGCAGTTCTTC. V and J are TRBV20-1 and TRBJ2-1, with no clear D. The CDR3 has 11 amino acids. Looked up from germline, CDR1 is DFQATT and CDR2 is SNEGSKA (reference sequence). V lost 0 bases, J lost 9 bases, and 6 bases lay in between.

This rearrangement joins TRBV28 to TRBJ2-1; TRBD2 agrees at 13 bases. The CDR3 sequence is 13 residues long. V dropped 6 bases and J dropped 8; count of bases not matched to a gene: 1. CDR1 and CDR2 (germline): MDHEN, SYDVKM. The CDR3 DNA follows: TGTGCCAGCAGAACTAGCGGGAGGGATGAGCAGTTCTTC. This codes for CASRTSGRDEQFF.

CDR3 protein: CAWTIRGSWSYEQYF. The CDR3 DNA reads TGTGCCTGGACCATCAGAGGGAGTTGGTCCTACGAGCAGTACTTC. The rearrangement uses TRBV30 and TRBJ2-7; perhaps TRBD2 as D (5 bases). The CDR3 has 15 amino acids. Trimming took 4 bases from V and 1 from J, leaving 17 bases between them. Germline V gives CDR1 GTSNPN, CDR2 SVGIG (reference sequence).

The rearrangement links TRBV28 to TRBJ2-7; possible D gene TRBD1, 6 bases. Trimming pared 6 bases from V and 4 bases from J, leaving 13 bases between. The CDR3 runs to 13 residues. CDR1 and CDR2 from the germline V gene are MDHEN and SYDVKM. CDR3 region: CASRDRAYYEQYF. The CDR3 DNA reads TGTGCCAGCAGGGACAGAGCTTATTACGAGCAGTACTTC.

This clone was seen a single time. The rearrangement uses TRBV23-1 and TRBJ2-7; D is possibly TRBD1 or TRBD2 (5 bases each). TRBV23-1 is designated an ORF whose function remains uncertain. The CDR3 is 17 amino acids. The V and J ends lost 7 bases and 0 bases respectively, with 22 bases between them. For the CDR3, the DNA is TGCGCCAGCACCTGTAGTCACTCCGGGACGGACTCCTACGAGCAGTACTTC. Amino acid sequence: CASTCSHSGTDSYEQYF.

This clone appeared a single time. The chain is built from TRBV7-9 and TRBJ1-1; the D gene is possibly TRBD1 (6 bases). The CDR3 runs 15 residues. CDR1 and CDR2 from the germline V gene are SEHNR and FQNEAQ (reference sequence). V dropped 7 bases and J dropped 6 bases, with 21 bases sitting between them. The CDR3 region is CASKFIGGRRAEAFF. The CDR3 coding sequence is TGTGCCAGCAAATTCATAGGGGGGCGTAGAGCTGAAGCTTTCTTT.

This clone was found once. The rearrangement joins TRBV28 to TRBJ1-2; the match to TRBD1 covers 7 bases. Trimming removed 5 bases from V and 3 bases from J; junction bases left unmatched: 9. Germline V gene lookup returns CDR1 MDHEN and CDR2 SYDVKM. The CDR3 contains 15 residues. The CDR3 DNA is TGTGCCAGCAGTGAGAACCGACAGGGTTACTATGGCTACACCTTC. This encodes CASSENRQGYYGYTF.

This clone was counted once. The chain uses TRBV7-2 and TRBJ1-2, with a possible D match to TRBD1 (6 bases). Germline CDR1 reads SGHTA; CDR2 reads FQGNSA. The germline V and J ends were trimmed by 3 bases and 3 bases, with 14 bases remaining between them. CDR3 length: 15 residues. This chain's CDR3 is CASSFRGLVDYGYTF. DNA of the CDR3: TGTGCCAGCAGCTTCCGGGGGCTGGTAGACTATGGCTACACCTTC.

V gene TRBV5-1 combines with J gene TRBJ2-3, with 10 nucleotides matching TRBD2. This CDR3 spans 16 amino acids. Trimming cost V 4 bases and J 2 bases; bases outside gene matches: 7. The germline gives CDR1 SGHRS, CDR2 YFSETQ. In nucleotides, the CDR3 is TGCGCCAGCAGCCCTCGGACTAGCGGAATCACAGATACGCAGTATTTT. Translation gives CASSPRTSGITDTQYF.

This chain joins TRBV30 and TRBJ2-2; tentatively, D is TRBD2 (5 bases). The V end was cut by 6 bases, the J end by 4 bases, with 18 bases between. The germline V gene encodes CDR1 GTSNPN and CDR2 SVGIG (reference sequence). This CDR3 has 15 residues. The CDR3 loop is CACRSRAGSTGELFF. The CDR3 DNA reads TGTGCCTGTCGGTCGAGGGCCGGAAGCACCGGGGAGCTGTTTTTT.

The CDR3 reads CASQRSGSYNEQFF. In DNA form, the CDR3 reads TGTGCCAGCCAACGGTCGGGTTCCTACAATGAGCAGTTCTTC. The chain recombines TRBV2 with TRBJ2-1; unclear D gene. In germline, CDR1 is SNHLY, CDR2 FYNNEI. Deletions cut 8 bases from V and 1 base from J, with 12 bases between. The CDR3 is made up of 14 amino acids.

As concerns this clone: This same CDR3 is encoded by further DNA sequences in the sample. This chain connects TRBV7-2 to TRBJ2-7; 10 bases fit TRBD2. Trimming at V came to 1 base and at J to 7 bases, leaving 7 bases not matched to a gene. Germline values: CDR1 SGHTA, CDR2 FQGNSA. This CDR3 has 15 amino acids. The CDR3 sequence is CASSLGLAGVGEQYF. The CDR3 DNA is TGTGCCAGCAGCTTAGGTCTAGCGGGAGTTGGTGAGCAGTACTTC.

The V gene is TRBV19, the J gene TRBJ2-2; D perhaps matches TRBD2 (6 bases). This CDR3 comprises 13 residues. The germline V gene encodes CDR1 LNHDA and CDR2 SQIVND (reference sequence). Deletions cut 8 bases from V and 3 bases from J, with 10 bases between. The CDR3 DNA follows: TGTGCCAGTTCCCGGGAGCACACCGGGGAGCTGTTTTTT. Translating gives CASSREHTGELFF.

This clone appeared a single time. Other DNA sequences in this sample translate to the same CDR3. The chain couples TRBV4-2 to TRBJ2-1; D unclear. Trimming removed 1 base from V and 5 bases from J, with 9 bases in between. Germline assignment: CDR1 LGHNA and CDR2 YNFKEQ. This CDR3 is 14 amino acids long. CDR3 nucleotides: TGTGCCAGCAGCCAAGTTGGAATCAACAATGAGCAGTTCTTC. Protein: CASSQVGINNEQFF.

The CDR3 DNA reads TGTGCCAGCAGCGTAGACCTAGCGGGTGTTTCAGATACGCAGTATTTT. Its protein product is CASSVDLAGVSDTQYF. The rearrangement links TRBV9 to TRBJ2-3; 8 positions agree with TRBD2. The V gene end was trimmed by 0 bases and the J gene end by 4 bases; junction bases not matched to a gene: 7. CDR3 length: 16 amino acids. Germline lookup yields CDR1 SGDLS and CDR2 YYNGEE.

V usage is TRBV2 and J usage is TRBJ2-5; 12 bases are a match to TRBD2. Trimming at V came to 5 bases and at J to 5 bases, leaving 6 bases not matched to a gene. Germline CDR1 is SNHLY and CDR2 is FYNNEI. CDR3 length equals 15 residues. The CDR3 loop reads CASSFASGRGETQYF. In DNA, the CDR3 is TGTGCCAGCAGTTTTGCTAGCGGGAGGGGGGAGACCCAGTACTTC.

The chain recombines TRBV10-3 with TRBJ2-1; TRBD2 matches 12 bases. There are 16 residues in the CDR3. From germline, CDR1 is ENHRY and CDR2 SYGVKD. The junction had 2 bases not matched to a gene; V was cut back by 5 bases and J by 0 bases. CDR3 coding DNA: TGTGCCATCAGTAGACTAGCGGGGGTCTCCTACAATGAGCAGTTCTTC. Its translation: CAISRLAGVSYNEQFF.

The V and J genes are TRBV28 and TRBJ2-3, with 7 bases matching TRBD1. The CDR3 is 16 residues long. Germline loops: CDR1 MDHEN, CDR2 SYDVKM. The junction had 13 bases not matched to a gene; V was cut back by 5 bases and J by 5 bases. This CDR3 reads CASSIPGQQFEDTQYF. CDR3 bases: TGTGCCAGCAGTATCCCGGGACAGCAATTCGAAGATACGCAGTATTTT. Full variable domain (rest looked up from reference TRBV28 and TRBJ2-3): DVKVTQSSRYLVKRTGEKVFLECVQDMDHENMFWYRQDPGLGLRLIYFSYDVKMKEKGDIPEGYSVSREKKERFSLILESASTNQTSMYLCASSIPGQQFEDTQYFGPGTRLTVL.